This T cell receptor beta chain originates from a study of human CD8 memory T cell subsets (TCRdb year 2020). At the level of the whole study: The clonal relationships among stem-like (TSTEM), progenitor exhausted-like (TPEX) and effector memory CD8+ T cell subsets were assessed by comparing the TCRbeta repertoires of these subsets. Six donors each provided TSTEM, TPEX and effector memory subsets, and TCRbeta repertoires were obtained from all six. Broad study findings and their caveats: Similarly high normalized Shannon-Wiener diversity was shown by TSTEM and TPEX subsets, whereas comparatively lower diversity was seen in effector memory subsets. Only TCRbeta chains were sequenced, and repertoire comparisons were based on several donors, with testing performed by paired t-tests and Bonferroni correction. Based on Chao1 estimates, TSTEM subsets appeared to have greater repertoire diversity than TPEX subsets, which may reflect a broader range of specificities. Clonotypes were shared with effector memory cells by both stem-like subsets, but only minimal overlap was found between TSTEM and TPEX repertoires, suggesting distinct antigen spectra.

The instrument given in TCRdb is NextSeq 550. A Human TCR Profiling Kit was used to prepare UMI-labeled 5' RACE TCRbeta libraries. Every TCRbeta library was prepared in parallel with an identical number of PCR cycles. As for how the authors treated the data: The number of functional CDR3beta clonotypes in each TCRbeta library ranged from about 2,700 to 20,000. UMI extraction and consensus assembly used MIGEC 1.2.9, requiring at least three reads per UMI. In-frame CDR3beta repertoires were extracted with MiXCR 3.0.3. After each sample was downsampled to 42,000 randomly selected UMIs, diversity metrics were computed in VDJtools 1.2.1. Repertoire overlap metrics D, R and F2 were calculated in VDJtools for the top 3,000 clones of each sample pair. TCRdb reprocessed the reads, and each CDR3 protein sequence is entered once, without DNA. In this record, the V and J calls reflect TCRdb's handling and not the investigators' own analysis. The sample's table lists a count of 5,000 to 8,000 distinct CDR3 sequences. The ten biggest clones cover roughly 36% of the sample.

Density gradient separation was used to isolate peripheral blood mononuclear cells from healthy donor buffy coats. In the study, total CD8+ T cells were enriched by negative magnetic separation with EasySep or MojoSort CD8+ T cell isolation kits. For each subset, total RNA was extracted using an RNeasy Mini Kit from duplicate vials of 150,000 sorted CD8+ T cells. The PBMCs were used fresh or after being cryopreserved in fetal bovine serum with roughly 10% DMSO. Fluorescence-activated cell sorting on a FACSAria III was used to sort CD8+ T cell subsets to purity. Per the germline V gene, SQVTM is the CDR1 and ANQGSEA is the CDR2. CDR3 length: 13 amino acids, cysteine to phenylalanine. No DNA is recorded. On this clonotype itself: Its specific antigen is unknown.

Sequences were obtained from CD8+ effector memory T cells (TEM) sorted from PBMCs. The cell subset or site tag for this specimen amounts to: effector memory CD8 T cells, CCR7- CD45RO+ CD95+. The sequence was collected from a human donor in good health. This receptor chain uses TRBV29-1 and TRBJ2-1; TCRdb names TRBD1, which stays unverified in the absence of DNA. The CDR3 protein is CSVERGGYNEQFF.